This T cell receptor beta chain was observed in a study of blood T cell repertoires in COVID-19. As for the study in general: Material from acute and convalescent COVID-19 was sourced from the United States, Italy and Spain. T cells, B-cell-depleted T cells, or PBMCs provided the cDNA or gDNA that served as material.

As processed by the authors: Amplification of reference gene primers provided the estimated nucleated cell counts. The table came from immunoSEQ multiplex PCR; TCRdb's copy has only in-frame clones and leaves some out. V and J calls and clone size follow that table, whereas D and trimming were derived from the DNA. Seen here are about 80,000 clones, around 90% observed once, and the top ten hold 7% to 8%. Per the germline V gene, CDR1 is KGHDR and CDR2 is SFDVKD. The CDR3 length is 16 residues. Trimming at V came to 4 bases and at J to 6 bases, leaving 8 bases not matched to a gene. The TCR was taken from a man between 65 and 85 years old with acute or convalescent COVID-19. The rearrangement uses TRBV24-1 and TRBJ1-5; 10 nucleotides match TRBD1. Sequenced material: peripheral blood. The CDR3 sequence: CATSDSGQGGFQPQHF. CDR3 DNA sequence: TGTGCCACCAGTGACTCTGGACAGGGGGGGTTTCAGCCCCAGCATTTT.